This T cell receptor beta chain originates from a study of control samples from healthy donors and cancer patients. Sequenced by immunoSEQ multiplex PCR; TCRdb stores in-frame clones only, minus some. Here the sample spans about 50,000 clones, approximately 94% being singletons. This CDR3 region has 15 residues. Trimming removed 0 bases from V and 4 bases from J; junction bases left unmatched: 5. CDR1 is MGHRA and CDR2 is YSYEKL in the germline V gene. The TCR was taken from a man under 40 in good health. V and J are TRBV4-1 and TRBJ1-2, with 7 bases matching TRBD1. The material sequenced was blood. The chain's CDR3 is CASSQETGPGYGYTF. The DNA of the CDR3 is TGCGCCAGCAGCCAAGAGACAGGGCCGGGCTATGGCTACACCTTC.